These 16 T cell receptor beta chains share one sample of origin, sequenced in a study of T-cell reconstitution after alpha-beta-depleted transplantation in children. Unique molecular identifiers were incorporated when the TCRbeta library was constructed. MiXCR, applied by TCRdb to the PCR reads, yields one record per CDR3 protein. The data hold over 550,000 distinct CDR3 sequences, with roughly a tenth observed a single time. Sequenced here: PBMCs from the stem cell graft donor, sampled from the stem cell graft. The receptors stem from a human donor who donated a stem cell graft to a child with acute myeloid leukemia.

The chain combines TRBV9 with TRBJ2-7, with 9 bases aligning to TRBD1. Unmatched junction bases numbered 7, after V lost 4 bases and J lost 5 bases. CDR3 size: 14 residues. The V gene's germline CDR1 is SGDLS and CDR2 YYNGEE. The chain's CDR3 is CASSNGDRDHEQYF. For the CDR3, the DNA is TGTGCCAGCAGCAATGGGGACAGGGACCACGAGCAGTACTTC.

This clonotype was seen at least ten times. This chain uses TRBV25-1 with TRBJ2-5; 7 bases match TRBD1. Germline V CDR1 and CDR2: MGHDK, SYGVNS. The length of the CDR3 is 15 residues. V shed 11 bases and J 2 bases; nucleotides not matched to a gene: 14. The CDR3 spells CAGVVGQRGQETQYF. CDR3 sequence (DNA): TGTGCCGGCGTTGTGGGACAGAGGGGGCAAGAGACCCAGTACTTC.

The chain has TRBV2 and TRBJ2-3, with D hard to call. V gave up 10 bases and J gave up 6 bases, with 14 bases separating them. The CDR3 contains 12 residues. Germline assignment: CDR1 SNHLY and CDR2 FYNNEI. CDR3 nucleotide sequence: TGTGCCACAACCTGGAAAGAGGATACGCAGTATTTT. Encoded protein: CATTWKEDTQYF.

The rearrangement links TRBV20-1 to TRBJ1-2; TRBD1 matches at 8 bases. This CDR3 region has 14 residues. The germline CDR1 and CDR2 sequences are DFQATT and SNEGSKA (reference sequence). The junction had 14 bases not matched to a gene; V was cut back by 5 bases and J by 9 bases. The CDR3 coding sequence is TGCAGTGCTCGTGGACAGGGCGACTATGAGAGCTACACCTTC. It translates to CSARGQGDYESYTF.

There are a few counts of this clonotype. This chain connects TRBV6-1 to TRBJ2-5; weak D call: TRBD2 (7 bases). CDR1 and CDR2 from the germline V gene are MNHNS and SASEGT. The CDR3 has 14 amino acids. V was trimmed by 7 bases and J by 4 bases, leaving 16 bases between them. The DNA of the CDR3 is TGTGCCAGCACCTCCGGGGGGCCAGGAGAGACCCAGTACTTC. Translated, it gives CASTSGGPGETQYF.

V and J are TRBV29-1 and TRBJ2-1; D remains ambiguous. V dropped 5 bases and J dropped 4 bases, with 6 bases sitting between them. There are 11 residues in the CDR3. Per germline, CDR1 SQVTM and CDR2 ANQGSEA. The CDR3 DNA is TGCAGCGTTCTATTTTACAATGAGCAGTTCTTC. This sequence encodes CSVLFYNEQFF.

This clonotype was seen many times. V gene TRBV20-1 combines with J gene TRBJ2-2; possible D gene TRBD2, 6 bases. CDR3 length equals 14 residues. Trimming left V 6 bases short and J 6 bases short, with 17 bases between. In germline, CDR1 is DFQATT, CDR2 SNEGSKA (reference sequence). The CDR3 loop reads CSAKKSGGPGELFF. The CDR3 coding sequence is TGCAGTGCCAAGAAAAGCGGAGGGCCCGGGGAGCTGTTTTTT.

This chain connects TRBV7-8 to TRBJ2-5; TRBD2 might be the D (6 bases). The CDR3 length is 17 residues. The V gene's germline CDR1 is SGHVS and CDR2 FQNEAQ. V shed 1 base and J shed 5 bases, with 20 bases lying between them. CDR3 sequence (DNA): TGTGCCAGCAGCTTAGGGGGAGGTCGCGGATTGGGGGAGACCCAGTACTTC. Translating gives CASSLGGGRGLGETQYF.

This clonotype showed up just a few times. This chain joins TRBV6-5 and TRBJ2-1, with 11 bases aligning to TRBD2. Germline CDR1 and CDR2: MNHEY and SVGAGI. J lost 9 bases, V lost 2 bases, and 12 bases had no gene match. The CDR3 covers 17 residues. CDR3 residues: CASSYPKGLAGGGEQFF. The CDR3 nucleotides are TGTGCCAGCAGTTACCCGAAAGGGCTAGCGGGAGGAGGTGAGCAGTTCTTC.

This clonotype was seen repeatedly, ten times or more. The rearrangement uses TRBV7-9 and TRBJ2-7; D remains unclear. This CDR3 comprises 14 residues. Looked up from germline, CDR1 is SEHNR and CDR2 is FQNEAQ (reference sequence). V dropped 3 bases and J dropped 3 bases, with 12 bases sitting between them. In nucleotides, the CDR3 is TGTGCCAGCAGCTTCCCAACAAGAGGCTACGAGCAGTACTTC. Protein product: CASSFPTRGYEQYF.

This clonotype was counted only a few times. The chain has TRBV28 and TRBJ1-4, with 10 bases that match TRBD1. Germline V gives CDR1 MDHEN, CDR2 SYDVKM. V trimming: 6 bases; J trimming: 6 bases; junction bases outside the gene matches: 4. The length of the CDR3 is 14 residues. CDR3 amino acids: CASRRTGGDEKLFF. CDR3 nucleotide sequence: TGTGCCAGCAGAAGGACAGGGGGTGATGAAAAACTGTTTTTT. Complete variable domain (other parts from reference TRBV28 and TRBJ1-4): DVKVTQSSRYLVKRTGEKVFLECVQDMDHENMFWYRQDPGLGLRLIYFSYDVKMKEKGDIPEGYSVSREKKERFSLILESASTNQTSMYLCASRRTGGDEKLFFGSGTQLSVL.

The chain combines TRBV7-2 with TRBJ2-2; 8 nucleotides agree with TRBD2. Trimming cost V 1 base and J 3 bases; bases outside gene matches: 4. The CDR3 is 16 amino acids. Per the germline V gene, CDR1 is SGHTA and CDR2 is FQGNSA. CDR3 protein: CASSLVSGSHTGELFF. CDR3 nucleotide sequence: TGTGCCAGCAGCTTAGTAAGCGGGAGCCACACCGGGGAGCTGTTTTTT.

This clonotype was detected ten times or more. This chain uses TRBV5-1 with TRBJ2-3; 10 bases match TRBD2. This CDR3 region has 16 residues. Trimming removed 4 bases from V and 4 bases from J; junction bases left unmatched: 9. CDR1 is SGHRS and CDR2 is YFSETQ in the germline V gene. CDR3 nucleotides: TGCGCCAGCAGCGCGAGAAGTCTAGCGGGAGCAGATACGCAGTATTTT. Translation gives CASSARSLAGADTQYF. Combining the CDR3 with reference TRBV5-1 and TRBJ2-3 gives the whole variable domain KAGVTQTPRYLIKTRGQQVTLSCSPISGHRSVSWYQQTPGQGLQFLFEYFSETQRNKGNFPGRFSGRQFSNSRSEMNVSTLELGDSALYLCASSARSLAGADTQYFGPGTRLTVL.

This clonotype was seen at least ten times. The chain joins TRBV15 to TRBJ2-2, with 11 bases matching TRBD2. Germline CDR1 LNHNV, CDR2 YYDKDF (reference sequence). There are 16 residues in the CDR3. V shed 3 bases and J 4 bases; nucleotides not matched to a gene: 4. CDR3 coding DNA: TGTGCCACCAGCAGGGGAGGACTAGCGGGCACCGGGGAGCTGTTTTTT. It translates to CATSRGGLAGTGELFF.

The chain has TRBV6-1 and TRBJ2-2; 8 positions agree with TRBD1. V lost 4 bases and J lost 4; bases outside the gene matches: 5. Germline V gene sequence: CDR1 MNHNS, CDR2 SASEGT. The length of the CDR3 is 15 residues. CDR3 loop: CASSADRAATGELFF. For the CDR3, the DNA is TGTGCCAGCAGTGCGGACAGGGCAGCCACCGGGGAGCTGTTTTTT.

This clonotype was counted many times. The genes are TRBV20-1 and TRBJ2-1; 7 nucleotides agree with TRBD2. After removal of 2 bases from V and 10 bases from J, the junction contained 20 bases not matched to a gene. The V gene's germline CDR1 is DFQATT and CDR2 SNEGSKA (reference sequence). The CDR3 spans 17 residues. CDR3 sequence (DNA): TGCAGTGCTAGAAGGTCTTTGACTAGCACGGGAACAAGAGAGCAGTTCTTC. Its protein product is CSARRSLTSTGTREQFF.